This T cell receptor (beta chain) derives from a study of T cells after yellow fever vaccination (dated by TCRdb to between 2018 and 2020). Broadly, across the study: The SMART-Seq v4 Ultra Low Input RNA kit was used to prepare libraries from fractions with low cell numbers. Blood samples were taken at several timepoints before and after primary and secondary immunization, and bulk PBMC replicates and cell subsets were isolated. Two healthy male donors made up the cohort, one aged 18 to 29 years and the other aged 30 to 39 years. To follow T-cell clones before and after primary and booster YFV17D yellow fever vaccination, bulk TCR alpha and beta repertoires were sequenced over time. Broad study findings and their caveats: The secondary T-cell response was found to be weaker but faster than the primary response, with a peak reached on day 5 rather than on day 15. Computational filtering was needed because FACS-sorted repertoires could contain abundant contaminating clonotypes from the bulk population. After the booster, most of the clones that had expanded following primary vaccination were detected again (roughly 97% of CD4 and more than 85% of CD8), which suggests that memory was broadly maintained. A small share of clonotypes was detected in both CD4 and CD8 compartments, with the overlap likely arising from convergent recombination. Because only a couple of donors were included in the study, the extent to which the findings can be generalized is limited.

This clonotype was recorded a few times. Its antigen is unknown. There are no base qualities to consult, and no much larger clone falls within one base. TCR cDNA was synthesized by 5'RACE template switching, which introduced a universal primer site and unique molecular identifiers. cDNA synthesis was primed from both the TCR alpha and TCR beta constant segments. Two PCR steps were used to amplify libraries, with sample barcodes and sequencing adapters being added in the second step. Libraries were sequenced on Illumina HiSeq 2500 (2x100 bp) or NovaSeq (2x150 bp). The authors' pipeline ran thus. MIGEC handled demultiplexing of reads and collapsing into UMI consensus sequences, while MiXCR performed V(D)J alignment. Vaccine-responding clonotypes were identified with edgeR using replicate PBMC samples, with FDR below 0.01 and a log2 fold change above 5 up to day 15 being required. Each bulk clonotype received a CD4 or CD8 identity based on whether the sequenced CD4 or CD8 repertoire contained that clonotype at higher abundance. Using fastp trimming at Q25 and MiXCR clonotype assembly, TCRdb reanalyzed the public sequencing data and kept in-frame beta chains. CDR3 protein sequences are deduplicated, and each keeps its most common genes and DNA. The V and J calls come from TCRdb's annotation, not from the publication. The sample data list 450,000 to 550,000 distinct CDR3 sequences, and just over 20% of these were observed just once. The top ten constitute about 16% of the sample.

CDR1 SGHRS and CDR2 YFSETQ are derived from the germline V gene. Here V drops 0 bases and J drops 3 bases, and the junction holds 5 bases not matched to any gene. The CDR3 has 16 amino acids, counting the end cysteine and phenylalanine. Only the CDR3 DNA is retained, 48 bases long and in frame from the first base. The intended sense of this specimen's treatment or condition label: live attenuated yellow fever vaccine strain. At each blood-draw timepoint, two biological replicates of bulk PBMCs were obtained. PBMCs were isolated from peripheral blood using a standard Ficoll-Paque protocol. TriZol was used to extract RNA from bulk PBMCs, from CD4 and CD8 fractions, and from dextramer-positive and dextramer-negative fractions.

The source was PBMCs, collected approximately 22 days after the first yellow fever vaccination. The chain uses TRBV5-1 and TRBJ2-1; 8 bases in the middle match TRBD2. The sequence was obtained from a man younger than 30 who received the YFV17D yellow fever vaccine. The DNA is TGCGCCAGCAGCTTGGGATTAGCGGGGTTCTACAATGAGCAGTTCTTC. Its protein reads: CASSLGLAGFYNEQFF.